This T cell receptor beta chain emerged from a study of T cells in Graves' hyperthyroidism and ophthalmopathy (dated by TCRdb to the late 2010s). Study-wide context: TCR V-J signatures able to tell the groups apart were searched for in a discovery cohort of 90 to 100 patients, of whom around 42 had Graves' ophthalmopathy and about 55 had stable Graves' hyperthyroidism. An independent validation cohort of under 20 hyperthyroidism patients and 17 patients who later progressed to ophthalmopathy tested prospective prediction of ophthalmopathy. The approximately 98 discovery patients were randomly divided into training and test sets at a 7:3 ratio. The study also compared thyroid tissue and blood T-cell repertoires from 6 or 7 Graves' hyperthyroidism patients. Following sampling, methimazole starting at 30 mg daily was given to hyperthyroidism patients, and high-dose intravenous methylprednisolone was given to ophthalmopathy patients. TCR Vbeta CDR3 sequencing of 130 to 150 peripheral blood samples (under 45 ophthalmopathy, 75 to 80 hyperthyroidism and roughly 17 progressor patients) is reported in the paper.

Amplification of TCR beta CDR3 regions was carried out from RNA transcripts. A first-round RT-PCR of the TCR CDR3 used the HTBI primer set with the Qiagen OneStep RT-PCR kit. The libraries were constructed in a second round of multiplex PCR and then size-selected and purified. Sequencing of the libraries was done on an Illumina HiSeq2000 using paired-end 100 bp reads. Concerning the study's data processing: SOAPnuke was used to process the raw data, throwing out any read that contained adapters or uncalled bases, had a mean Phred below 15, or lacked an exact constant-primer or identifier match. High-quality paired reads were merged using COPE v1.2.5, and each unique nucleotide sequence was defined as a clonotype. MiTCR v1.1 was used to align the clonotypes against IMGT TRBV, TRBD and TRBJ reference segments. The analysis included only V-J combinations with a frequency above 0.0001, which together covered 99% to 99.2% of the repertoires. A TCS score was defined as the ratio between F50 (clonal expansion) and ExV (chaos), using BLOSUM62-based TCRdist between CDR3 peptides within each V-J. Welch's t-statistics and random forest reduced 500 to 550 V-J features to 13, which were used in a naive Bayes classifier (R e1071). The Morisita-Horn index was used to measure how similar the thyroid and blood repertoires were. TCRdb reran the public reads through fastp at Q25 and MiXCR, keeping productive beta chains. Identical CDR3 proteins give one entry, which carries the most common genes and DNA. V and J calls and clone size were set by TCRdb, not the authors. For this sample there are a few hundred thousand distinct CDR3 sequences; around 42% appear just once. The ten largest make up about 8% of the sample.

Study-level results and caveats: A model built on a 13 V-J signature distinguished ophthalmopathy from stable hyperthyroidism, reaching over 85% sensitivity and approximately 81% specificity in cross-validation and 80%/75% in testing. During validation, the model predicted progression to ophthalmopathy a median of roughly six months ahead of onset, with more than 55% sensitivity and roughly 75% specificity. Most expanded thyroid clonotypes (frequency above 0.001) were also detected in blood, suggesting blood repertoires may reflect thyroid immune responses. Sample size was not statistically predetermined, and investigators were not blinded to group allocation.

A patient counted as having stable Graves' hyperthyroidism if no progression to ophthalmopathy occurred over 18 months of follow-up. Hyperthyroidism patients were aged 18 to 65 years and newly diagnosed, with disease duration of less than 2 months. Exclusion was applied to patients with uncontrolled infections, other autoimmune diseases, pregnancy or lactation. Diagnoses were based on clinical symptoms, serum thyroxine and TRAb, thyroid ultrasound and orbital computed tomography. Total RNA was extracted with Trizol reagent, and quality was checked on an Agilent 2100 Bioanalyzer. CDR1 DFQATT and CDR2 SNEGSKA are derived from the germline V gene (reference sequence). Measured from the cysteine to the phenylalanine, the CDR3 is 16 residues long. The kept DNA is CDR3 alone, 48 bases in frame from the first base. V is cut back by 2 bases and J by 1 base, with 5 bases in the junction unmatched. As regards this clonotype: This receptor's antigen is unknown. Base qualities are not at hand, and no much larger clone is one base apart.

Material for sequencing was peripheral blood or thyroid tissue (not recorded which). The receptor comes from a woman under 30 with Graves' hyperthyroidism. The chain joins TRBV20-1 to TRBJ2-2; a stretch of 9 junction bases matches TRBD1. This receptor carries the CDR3 CSARPGQGLNTGELFF. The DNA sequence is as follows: TGCAGTGCTAGACCGGGACAGGGTTTGAACACCGGGGAGCTGTTTTTT.